The 27 T cell receptor beta chains in this list originate from one sample, sequenced in a study of blood T cell repertoires in COVID-19 (dated by TCRdb to 2020 to 2021). To prepare the library, the immunoSEQ multiplex PCR assay was applied. TCRdb took over this immuneACCESS table, retaining in-frame rearrangements with V and J assigned. Such tables are incomplete; in checked studies, under half of the missing clones stem from an unresolved V gene, and the remainder is unexplained. The sample has roughly 100,000 clones on record, about 91% of them singletons. The ten largest clones capture about 3% of the sample. Sequencing was performed on peripheral blood. The origin of the receptors is a human donor in a cohort sampled during active COVID-19.

This clone occurred a few times. The chain couples TRBV9 to TRBJ2-1; 8 bases are a match to TRBD1. CDR3 length: 14 amino acids. Germline loops: CDR1 SGDLS, CDR2 YYNGEE. The V gene end was trimmed by 2 bases and the J gene end by 3 bases; junction bases not matched to a gene: 1. The DNA of the CDR3 is TGTGCCAGCAGCGTGGACAGGGTCTACAATGAGCAGTTCTTC. Amino acids: CASSVDRVYNEQFF.

Here the CDR3 DNA reads TGTGCCAGCAGTTCCCAAGGGGGATTTGGGAACACTGAAGCTTTCTTT. It translates to CASSSQGGFGNTEAFF. J is TRBJ1-1 and V is TRBV28; D is perhaps TRBD1 (6 bases). The CDR3 has 16 residues. The V gene's germline CDR1 is MDHEN and CDR2 SYDVKM. With 4 bases removed from V and 1 base from J, the gap between germline ends came to 16 bases.

A single count supports this clone. The chain uses TRBV18 and TRBJ2-5; possibly TRBD2 for D (6 bases). CDR1 is KGHSH and CDR2 is LQKENI in the germline V gene. The CDR3 has 12 residues. V was cut by 3 bases and J by 4 bases, with 6 bases left in between. The CDR3 nucleotides read TGTGCCAGCTCACCGGGGGGAGAGACCCAGTACTTC. It yields the protein CASSPGGETQYF.

This chain uses TRBV6-5 with TRBJ2-3, with 8 bases fitting TRBD1. V lost 2 bases and J lost 3; bases outside the gene matches: 4. From germline, CDR1 is MNHEY and CDR2 SVGAGI. The CDR3 runs 15 residues. The DNA for the CDR3 is TGTGCCAGCAGTTACAGGCGACAGGGGACAGATACGCAGTATTTT. Translation gives CASSYRRQGTDTQYF.

The chain couples TRBV6-5 to TRBJ1-6; D possibly corresponds to TRBD1 (5 bases). Germline V gene data show CDR1 as MNHEY and CDR2 as SVGAGI. CDR3 length equals 14 residues. Between the trimmed V and J ends, which lost 4 bases and 5 bases, there was a span of 9 bases. CDR3 sequence: CASSSDIHNSPLHF. CDR3 DNA sequence: TGTGCCAGCAGTTCGGACATACATAATTCACCCCTCCACTTT.

The chain carries TRBV6-1 and TRBJ2-2, with D maybe TRBD1 (8 bases). The V gene lost 3 bases and the J gene lost 7 bases, with 15 bases spanning the gap. CDR1 and CDR2 (germline): MNHNS, SASEGT. The CDR3 runs to 15 residues. CDR3 DNA sequence: TGTGCCAGCAGTGACGGACAGGGAGGGTTCGGGGAGCTGTTTTTT. Translating gives CASSDGQGGFGELFF.

This clone was observed once. The chain employs TRBV7-2 and TRBJ2-1, with 10 nucleotides matching TRBD2. CDR3 length: 16 residues. Germline-derived CDR1 and CDR2 are SGHTA and FQGNSA. Trimming removed 1 base from V and 10 bases from J; junction bases left unmatched: 10. CDR3 sequence (DNA): TGTGCCAGCAGCTTAGGGGCTAGCGGGGGTCAGGCGGAGCAGTTCTTC. This sequence encodes CASSLGASGGQAEQFF.

This rearrangement joins TRBV6-5 to TRBJ2-7; perhaps TRBD2 as D (5 bases). CDR1 is MNHEY and CDR2 is SVGAGI in the germline V gene. V was clipped by 9 bases and J by 2 bases, with 17 bases between them. This CDR3 has 14 amino acids. CDR3 nucleotides: TGTGCCAGTGAGCGGAGCGTCCTAACCTACGAGCAGTACTTC. Its protein is CASERSVLTYEQYF.

The CDR3 reads CASSLGQNYGNTIYF. CDR3 coding DNA: TGTGCCAGCAGCTTGGGACAGAACTACGGAAACACCATATATTTT. This chain uses TRBV5-6 with TRBJ1-3; D possibly corresponds to TRBD1 (5 bases). The germline V and J ends were trimmed by 0 bases and 4 bases, with 11 bases remaining between them. The CDR3 is 15 residues long. Germline CDR1 reads SGHDT; CDR2 reads YYEEEE.

This chain links TRBV7-3 with TRBJ2-1, with 10 nucleotides matching TRBD1. CDR1 SGHTA and CDR2 FQGTGA come from the germline V gene. V shed 2 bases, J shed 4 bases, and the junction held 5 bases outside the gene matches. The CDR3 has 16 amino acids. The CDR3 nucleotides are TGTGCCAGCAGCTTACCGGACAGGGGGGGATACAATGAGCAGTTCTTC. This gives the protein CASSLPDRGGYNEQFF.

The rearrangement joins TRBV7-6 to TRBJ1-1; D gene uncertain. The V gene lost 5 bases and the J gene lost 5 bases, with 18 bases spanning the gap. Germline CDR1 SGHVS, CDR2 FNYEAQ. CDR3 length: 15 amino acids. The CDR3 region is CASSPGVGRGTEAFF. The CDR3, as DNA: TGTGCCAGCAGCCCTGGGGTGGGCCGAGGGACTGAAGCTTTCTTT.

The V and J genes are TRBV2 and TRBJ1-2; 9 bases line up with TRBD1. The CDR3 covers 15 residues. Trimming cost V 6 bases and J 5 bases; bases outside gene matches: 10. Germline CDR1 reads SNHLY; CDR2 reads FYNNEI. CDR3: CASRPTGGAYYGYTF. The CDR3 DNA sequence: TGTGCCAGCAGACCCACAGGGGGCGCATATTATGGCTACACCTTC. Full variable domain (outside the CDR3, taken from reference TRBV2 and TRBJ1-2): EPEVTQTPSHQVTQMGQEVILRCVPISNHLYFYWYRQILGQKVEFLVSFYNNEISEKSEIFDDQFSVERPDGSNFTLKIRSTKLEDSAMYFCASRPTGGAYYGYTFGSGTRLTVV.

The rearrangement joins TRBV4-1 to TRBJ2-2; no clear D gene. The CDR3 covers 15 residues. Trimming stripped 0 bases from V and 0 bases from J, with 5 bases between. Germline assignment: CDR1 MGHRA and CDR2 YSYEKL. This CDR3 is CASSQDWPNTGELFF. CDR3 coding DNA: TGCGCCAGCAGCCAAGATTGGCCGAACACCGGGGAGCTGTTTTTT.

The genes are TRBV5-6 and TRBJ1-6; 8 positions match TRBD1. Germline CDR1 SGHDT, CDR2 YYEEEE. CDR3 length: 16 amino acids. V dropped 4 bases and J dropped 4; count of bases not matched to a gene: 7. The CDR3 nucleotides read TGTGCCAGCAGCGAGCTGGACAGGGTGTATAATTCACCCCTCCACTTT. It encodes CASSELDRVYNSPLHF.

Only a few counts were recorded for this clone. The gene calls are TRBV5-1 and TRBJ2-6; D not certain. The CDR3 sequence is 17 residues long. Germline lookup yields CDR1 SGHRS and CDR2 YFSETQ. V was clipped by 0 bases and J by 0 bases, with 10 bases between them. The CDR3 nucleotides are TGCGCCAGCAGCTTGGATTCCAGGTCCTCTGGGGCCAACGTCCTGACTTTC. Translating it yields CASSLDSRSSGANVLTF.

This clone was detected a few times. The chain uses TRBV7-7 and TRBJ1-4, with D maybe TRBD1 (6 bases). Germline CDR1 is SSHAT and CDR2 is FNYEAQ (reference sequence). The CDR3 is made up of 13 amino acids. Trimming stripped 4 bases from V and 8 bases from J, with 11 bases between. CDR3 nucleotide sequence: TGTGCCAGCAGCTCCTTTGGGGGCGAAAAACTGTTTTTT. Amino acids: CASSSFGGEKLFF. The full variable domain, rest sourced from reference TRBV7-7 and TRBJ1-4, is GAGVSQSPRYKVTKRGQDVTLRCDPISSHATLYWYQQALGQGPEFLTYFNYEAQPDKSGLPSDRFSAERPEGSISTLTIQRTEQRDSAMYRCASSSFGGEKLFFGSGTQLSVL.

The chain uses TRBV19 and TRBJ2-2, with D possibly TRBD1 on 5 matching bases. Trimming pared 2 bases from V and 5 bases from J, leaving 24 bases between. From germline, CDR1 is LNHDA and CDR2 SQIVND (reference sequence). The length of the CDR3 is 19 residues. The CDR3 reads CASSIPPRWPGHGTGELFF. CDR3 bases: TGTGCCAGTAGTATACCGCCACGTTGGCCAGGGCATGGGACCGGGGAGCTGTTTTTT.

The V call is TRBV5-6, the J call TRBJ1-4; D unresolved. V lost 3 bases and J 5 bases, leaving 11 bases between the germline ends. CDR3 length: 14 amino acids. The germline gives CDR1 SGHDT, CDR2 YYEEEE. The CDR3 nucleotides are TGTGCCAGCAGCTCCGGACTGGAAAATGAAAAACTGTTTTTT. This gives the protein CASSSGLENEKLFF.

This sequence joins TRBV20-1 and TRBJ2-7; D gene uncertain. Trimming removed 3 bases from V and 4 bases from J, with 10 bases in between. This CDR3 has 12 residues. Germline V CDR1 and CDR2: DFQATT, SNEGSKA (reference sequence). CDR3 in DNA: TGCAGTGCTAGTCGCCAGGAATACGAGCAGTACTTC. Residues: CSASRQEYEQYF.

The chain recombines TRBV7-9 with TRBJ2-3; 10 nucleotides agree with TRBD1. Unmatched junction bases numbered 12, after V lost 8 bases and J lost 1 base. The CDR3 is 17 residues long. CDR1 SEHNR and CDR2 FQNEAQ come from the germline V gene (reference sequence). CDR3 residues: CASRDQPTGGRTDTQYF. Here the CDR3 DNA reads TGTGCCAGCCGGGACCAACCGACAGGGGGCCGCACAGATACGCAGTATTTT.

This sequence joins TRBV2 and TRBJ2-7; 12 bases are shared with TRBD1. Germline loops: CDR1 SNHLY, CDR2 FYNNEI. The CDR3 has 17 residues. J lost 3 bases, V lost 1 base, and 7 bases had no gene match. The CDR3 DNA sequence: TGTGCCAGCAGTGAAGAGGGGACAGGGGGCCCCCTCTACGAGCAGTACTTC. Translating gives CASSEEGTGGPLYEQYF.

The rearrangement uses TRBV6-5 and TRBJ2-3, with 7 bases identical to TRBD1. The CDR3 sequence is 13 residues long. Germline CDR1 and CDR2: MNHEY and SVGAGI. Unmatched junction bases numbered 7, after V lost 7 bases and J lost 6 bases. The CDR3 region is CASKERGLDTQYF. CDR3 nucleotides: TGTGCCAGCAAGGAGAGGGGGCTGGATACGCAGTATTTT.

About this clone: At one end, the junction sequence differs from germline, possibly due to a read error. The chain links TRBV6-1 to TRBJ2-4; 12 bases align to TRBD2. This CDR3 contains 15 residues. Germline V CDR1 and CDR2: MNHNS, SASEGT. In nucleotides, the CDR3 is TGTGCCAGCGGTGACCCGACTAGCGGGAGAGACATTCAGTACTTC. Its protein is CASGDPTSGRDIQYF.

The chain links TRBV18 to TRBJ2-3; 9 bases map to TRBD2. This CDR3 has 17 residues. The V gene's germline CDR1 is KGHSH and CDR2 LQKENI. Trimming at V came to 1 base and at J to 4 bases, leaving 9 bases not matched to a gene. The CDR3 DNA is TGTGCCAGCTCACCACGATATAGCGGGGGTGAGCCAGATACGCAGTATTTT. This gives the protein CASSPRYSGGEPDTQYF.

The V call is TRBV28, the J call TRBJ1-5; D is possibly TRBD1 (6 bases). V lost 3 bases and J lost 0, with 12 bases in between. The germline gives CDR1 MDHEN, CDR2 SYDVKM. The CDR3 is 16 residues long. CDR3 sequence: CASSFRTAHSNQPQHF. The CDR3 bases are TGTGCCAGCAGTTTTAGGACAGCCCATAGCAATCAGCCCCAGCATTTT. Full variable domain (remainder filled in from reference TRBV28 and TRBJ1-5): DVKVTQSSRYLVKRTGEKVFLECVQDMDHENMFWYRQDPGLGLRLIYFSYDVKMKEKGDIPEGYSVSREKKERFSLILESASTNQTSMYLCASSFRTAHSNQPQHFGDGTRLSIL.

The V gene is TRBV11-3, the J gene TRBJ2-3; D might be TRBD1 (5 bases). The CDR3 consists of 13 residues. Germline V CDR1 and CDR2: SGHNT, YENEEA. Trimming cost V 1 base and J 4 bases, with 6 bases left between them. CDR3 amino acids: CASSLVQADTQYF. The CDR3 DNA sequence: TGTGCCAGCAGCTTAGTACAGGCAGATACGCAGTATTTT.

The J gene is TRBJ2-1, the V gene TRBV19, with 8 bases aligning to TRBD2. Trimming removed 6 bases from V and 4 bases from J; junction bases left unmatched: 11. There are 16 residues in the CDR3. The germline CDR1 and CDR2 sequences are LNHDA and SQIVND (reference sequence). The CDR3 DNA reads TGTGCCAGTAGAGGGTTTGGGAGCGGGGGATACAATGAGCAGTTCTTC. Its protein is CASRGFGSGGYNEQFF.